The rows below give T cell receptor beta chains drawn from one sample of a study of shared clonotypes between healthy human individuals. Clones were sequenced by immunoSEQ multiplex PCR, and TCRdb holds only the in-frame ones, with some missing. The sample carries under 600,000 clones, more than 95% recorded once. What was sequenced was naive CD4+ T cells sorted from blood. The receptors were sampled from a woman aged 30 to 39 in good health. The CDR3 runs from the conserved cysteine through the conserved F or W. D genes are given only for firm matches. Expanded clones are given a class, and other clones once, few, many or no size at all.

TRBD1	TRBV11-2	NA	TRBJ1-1	CASSLTSGTVFSAFF	TGTGCCAGCAGTTTAACTTCCGGGACAGTTTTTTCAGCTTTCTTT
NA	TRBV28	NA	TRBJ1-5	CASSEWTVNQPQHF	TGTGCCAGCAGTGAATGGACAGTCAATCAGCCCCAGCATTTT
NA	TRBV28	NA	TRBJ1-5	CASSLWQKVQPQHF	TGTGCCAGCAGTTTGTGGCAGAAAGTACAGCCCCAGCATTTT
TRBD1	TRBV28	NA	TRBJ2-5	CASSPIRTGAQETQYF	TGTGCCAGCAGTCCGATTCGGACAGGGGCCCAAGAGACCCAGTACTTC
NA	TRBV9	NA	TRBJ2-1	CASSAYPGNEQFF	TGTGCCAGCAGCGCCTACCCCGGGAATGAGCAGTTCTTC
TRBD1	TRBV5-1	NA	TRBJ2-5	CASRTAGGQGETQYF	TGCGCCAGCAGGACTGCAGGGGGCCAAGGAGAGACCCAGTACTTC
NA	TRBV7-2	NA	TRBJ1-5	CASSLVGSQPQHF	TGTGCCAGCAGCTTAGTTGGGTCTCAGCCCCAGCATTTT
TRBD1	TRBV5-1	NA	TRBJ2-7	CASSLVTGTGMTYEQYF	TGCGCCAGCAGCTTGGTAACCGGGACAGGGATGACCTACGAGCAGTACTTC
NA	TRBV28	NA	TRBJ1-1	CASSLGVNTEAFF	TGTGCCAGCAGTTTGGGAGTGAACACTGAAGCTTTCTTT
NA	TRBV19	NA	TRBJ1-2	CASSISPRRSYTF	TGTGCCAGTAGTATTTCCCCCCGGCGCAGCTACACCTTC
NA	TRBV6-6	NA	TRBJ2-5	CAAKGGGETQYF	TGTGCCGCCAAGGGAGGTGGGGAGACCCAGTACTTC
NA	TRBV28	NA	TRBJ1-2	CASSASGLPPAGYTF	TGTGCCAGCAGTGCCTCGGGACTCCCGCCGGCCGGCTACACCTTC
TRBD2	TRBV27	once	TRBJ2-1	CASSPGTSGSNNEQFF	TGTGCCAGCAGTCCCGGGACTAGCGGGAGTAATAATGAGCAGTTCTTC
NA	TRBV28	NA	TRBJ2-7	CASSSFRDHLFEQYF	TGTGCCAGCAGTTCCTTCCGGGACCACCTGTTTGAGCAGTACTTC
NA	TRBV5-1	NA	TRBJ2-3	CASLRALSTDTQYF	TGCGCCAGCTTAAGGGCGCTCAGCACAGATACGCAGTATTTT
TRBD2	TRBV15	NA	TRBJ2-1	CATSRDLASGSYEQFF	TGTGCCACCAGCAGAGATCTGGCTAGCGGGAGCTATGAGCAGTTCTTC
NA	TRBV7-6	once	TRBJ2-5	CASSFNRGSQETQYF	TGTGCCAGCAGCTTTAACCGGGGCAGCCAAGAGACCCAGTACTTC
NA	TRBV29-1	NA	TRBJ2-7	CSVVRDTSYEQYF	TGCAGCGTTGTTAGGGACACCTCCTACGAGCAGTACTTC
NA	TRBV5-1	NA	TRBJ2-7	CASSLWDEQYF	TGCGCCAGCAGCCTGTGGGACGAGCAGTACTTC
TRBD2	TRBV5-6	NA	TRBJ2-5	CASSLAGGETQYF	TGTGCCAGCAGCTTGGCGGGAGGAGAGACCCAGTACTTC
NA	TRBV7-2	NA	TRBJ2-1	CASSQEVSREQFF	TGTGCCAGCAGCCAAGAGGTCTCTCGGGAGCAGTTCTTC
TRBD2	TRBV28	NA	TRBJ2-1	CASSSQTSGSYNEQFF	TGTGCCAGCAGTTCGCAGACTAGCGGTTCCTACAATGAGCAGTTCTTC
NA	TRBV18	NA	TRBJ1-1	CASSQQGYTEAFF	TGTGCCAGCTCACAACAGGGATACACTGAAGCTTTCTTT
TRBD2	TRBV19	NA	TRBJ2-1	CATTLGREEPQFF	TGTGCCACGACGCTAGGGCGGGAGGAGCCCCAGTTCTTC
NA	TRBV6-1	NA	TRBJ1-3	CASHGPGNTIYF	TGTGCCAGCCACGGACCTGGAAACACCATATATTTT
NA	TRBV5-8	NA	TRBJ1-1	CASSLVGTGSFVRAFF	TGTGCCAGCAGCTTGGTTGGCACCGGAAGCTTCGTGAGAGCTTTCTTT
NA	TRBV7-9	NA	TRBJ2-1	CASSYPTAINEQFF	TGTGCCAGCAGCTATCCGACAGCAATCAATGAGCAGTTCTTC
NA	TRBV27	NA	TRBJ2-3	CASSLYTETDTQYF	TGTGCCAGCAGTTTATATACTGAGACAGATACGCAGTATTTT